Included here is one T cell receptor beta chain sequence, with context. Its target is not known. Indicated time point: persistent/refractory GD, antithyroid drugs over 5 years with positive TRAb. PBMCs were the source of the RNA used for TCR sequencing. The sample is drawn from a study of regulatory T cells in long-lasting Graves disease. Germline values: CDR1 KGHSH, CDR2 LQKENI. The CDR3 totals 14 residues. V was clipped by 6 bases and J by 5 bases, with 17 bases between them. Arm-PCR of CDR3 regions with iRepertoire HTBI primers generated TCR beta libraries. Authors' data handling: Segment identification across samples yielded about 60 TRBV and fewer than 15 TRBJ segments. From the multiplex PCR reads, TCRdb called clonotypes with MiXCR, one entry per CDR3 protein. None of the V and J calls come from the authors' own analysis; TCRdb made them. The data contain 310,000 or so distinct CDR3 sequences, around a fifth of them singletons.

The study, taken as a whole, reports: Persistent disease exhibited a predilection for TRBV28, TRBJ1-2 and TRBJ2-5. Shared public clonotypes totalled about 2,800 in persistent patients, compared with roughly 970 in new patients.

This specimen was peripheral blood mononuclear cells (PBMCs), taken when the disease was refractory, from a patient treated with antithyroid drugs. The receptor comes from a female donor with Graves disease. The V gene is TRBV18, the J gene TRBJ2-7, with a tentative D call TRBD1 (5 bases). The CDR3 DNA reads as TGTGCCAGCTCGGATACTCAGGGAACCCACGAGCAGTACTTC. This translates into CASSDTQGTHEQYF. Full variable domain (rest looked up from reference TRBV18 and TRBJ2-7): NAGVMQNPRHLVRRRGQEARLRCSPMKGHSHVYWYRQLPEEGLKFMVYLQKENIIDESGMPKERFSAEFPKEGPSILRIQQVVRGDSAAYFCASSDTQGTHEQYFGPGTRLTVT.